This T cell receptor (beta chain) was documented in a study of T cells in Graves' hyperthyroidism and ophthalmopathy. Using RNA transcripts as the source, TCR beta CDR3 regions were amplified. HTBI primers were employed in a first-round RT-PCR of the TCR CDR3. MiXCR, applied by TCRdb to the multiplex PCR reads, yields one record per CDR3 protein. The repertoire holds about 380,000 distinct CDR3 sequences, with about 13% as singletons. This CDR3 spans 17 amino acids. With 3 bases clipped from V and 3 bases from J, the junction kept 11 bases outside the gene matches. CDR1 is MNHNS and CDR2 is SASEGT in the germline V gene. Exclusion of patients followed from uncontrolled infection, other autoimmune disease, pregnancy or lactation. General study results and limits: In the analysis, a 13 V-J model separated ophthalmopathy from stable hyperthyroidism.

This clonotype was counted at least ten times. Its antigen is unidentified. The sequenced sample was blood. This TCR derives from a man younger than 40 with Graves' hyperthyroidism that later progressed to Graves' ophthalmopathy. This rearrangement joins TRBV6-1 to TRBJ1-5, with 7 nucleotides matching TRBD1. CDR3 coding DNA: TGTGCCAGCAGTGAGCGAACAGGGGCCCCGTTCAATCAGCCCCAGCATTTT. Its translation: CASSERTGAPFNQPQHF.